This TCR beta chain was recovered during a study of blood T cell repertoires in COVID-19. J lost 4 bases, V lost 3 bases, and 7 bases had no gene match. In germline, CDR1 is LGHDT, CDR2 YNNKEL (reference sequence). This CDR3 is built from 15 residues. In the original processing: Nucleated cell counts were estimated from reference gene primer amplification. Sequenced by immunoSEQ multiplex PCR; TCRdb stores in-frame clones only, minus some. That table furnishes V, J and clone size, whereas the DNA furnished D and trimming. The sample shows roughly 200,000 clones, 80% to 90% of them seen only once. This clone showed up just once.

The TCR sequence derives from a man aged 55 to 70 who had recovered from COVID-19. Sequencing was carried out using peripheral blood. V and J are TRBV3-1 (or the pseudogene TRBV3-2) and TRBJ1-2; 8 bases align to TRBD1. CDR3 sequence reads: CASSQGDRPFYGYTF. The CDR3 nucleotides read TGTGCCAGCAGCCAGGGGGACAGGCCTTTCTATGGCTACACCTTC.